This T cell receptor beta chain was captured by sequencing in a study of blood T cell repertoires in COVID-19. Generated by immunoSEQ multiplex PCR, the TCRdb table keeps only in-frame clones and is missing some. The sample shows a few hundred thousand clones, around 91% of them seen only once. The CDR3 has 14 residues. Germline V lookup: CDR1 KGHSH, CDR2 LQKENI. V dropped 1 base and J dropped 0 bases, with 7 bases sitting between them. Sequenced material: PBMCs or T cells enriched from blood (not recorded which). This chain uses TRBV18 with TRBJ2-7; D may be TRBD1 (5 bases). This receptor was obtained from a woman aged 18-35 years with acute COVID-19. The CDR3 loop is CASSPQGFSYEQYF. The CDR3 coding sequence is TGTGCCAGCTCACCACAGGGGTTCTCCTACGAGCAGTACTTC.